This TCR beta chain was obtained from a study of T cell responses to AZD1222 COVID-19 vaccine (TCRdb year 2021). Regarding the research as a whole: AZD1222 recipients given second doses at about 4 weeks or at about 12 weeks were pooled, since spike-specific TCR depth and breadth were not found to differ between the two schedules. Trial participants were enrolled by age into subgroups of 18-55, 56-69 and 70-plus years, and 148, 28 and 57 TCR-sequenced participants, respectively, were included in these subgroups. A total of under 250 trial participants underwent TCR sequencing, of whom about 210 had received two doses of AZD1222 and 26 had received two doses of the MenACWY control vaccine.

The CDR3 regions of human TCRbeta chains were analyzed by immunosequencing. On the authors' methods: Repertoire TCRs were matched against a reference library of SARS-CoV-2-specific TCRs generated with the MIRA antigen-specificity platform. Breadth meant the fraction of unique TCRs that were SARS-CoV-2-associated, whereas depth meant the fraction of total T cells that were SARS-CoV-2-associated. Using the MIRA data, each spike-specific TCR was assigned both to the spike region to which the TCR was reactive and to a CD4 or CD8 class. Log10-transformed breadth and depth values were compared by one-way ANOVA with Sidak's multiple comparisons tests. TCRdb limited this immuneACCESS table to in-frame rearrangements with V and J called. A share of clones is missing; checked studies link under half to unresolved V genes, and the rest is unexplained. The DNA gave D and trimming, while V, J and clone size come from that table. The sample table holds 75,000 to 90,000 clones, of which roughly 85% were seen once. 10% to 15% of the sample comes from the top ten.

Paper-wide results and their limitations: Reportedly, almost half of the unique spike-specific TCRs recognized epitopes lying outside the regions that are mutated in the B.1.351 and B.1.1.7 variants. The whole spike protein was spanned by vaccine-associated CD4 TCRs, and dominant responses were seen in regions 160-218 and 743-854. Participants were mostly white British, with more females than males. The authors suggested clonal diversity may have been underestimated. No day 14 peak-response samples were available, so repertoires were characterized only after the peak T cell response. The 56-69-year group was small, and its depth increase did not reach significance, likely because of low power. Only five to seven AZD1222 recipients were SARS-CoV-2 seropositive at baseline, limiting conclusions about previously exposed vaccinees. A significant rise in spike-specific TCR breadth and depth was observed after two AZD1222 doses relative to day 0 and relative to MenACWY recipients.

V was cut back by 6 bases and J by 2 bases, leaving a gap of 8 bases between them. The CDR3, cysteine through phenylalanine, is 14 amino acids long. Only the CDR3 portion is preserved as DNA: 42 bases, with reading frame beginning at the first base. CDR1 and CDR2, looked up from the germline V gene, are MDHEN and SYDVKM. As to this clone: Its antigen is not yet known. Base quality data are lacking; no much larger clone is found one base away.

This specimen's time point label, per the study, means: baseline before first vaccination. Vaccinee samples were obtained from the UK trials COV001 and COV002, which included a single-blind randomized controlled phase 2/3 trial of AZD1222 (ChAdOx1 nCoV-19) in healthy adults. For TCRbeta chain sequencing, PBMC samples were collected from trial participants at day 0 and at day 28 after the second dose. The material sequenced was peripheral blood, taken on day 0 of AZD1222 vaccination. The V gene is TRBV28 and the J gene is TRBJ1-6, with no D gene named confidently. This sequence originates from an adult in good health. Here the CDR3 is given as CASRIRPYNSPLHF. The DNA sequence is given as TGTGCCAGCAGGATACGCCCCTATAATTCACCCCTCCACTTT.